Only a few counts were recorded for the clone carrying this T cell receptor (beta chain). As CD8+CD4-CCR7+CD45RA+ cells, naive CD8 T cells were sorted. This record comes from a study of molecular identifiers for immune sequencing clone quantification. TCRdb independently ran MiXCR on the PCR reads; one entry per CDR3 protein. The table has about 97,000 distinct CDR3 sequences, 20% to 30% seen once; the top ten hold 0.94%. The CDR3 spans 14 residues. CDR1 and CDR2 (germline): PRHDT, FYEKMQ (reference sequence). The V and J ends lost 5 bases and 5 bases respectively, with 16 bases between them. The sequence was obtained from a human donor in good health. Some libraries in this study had Jurkat cell RNA spiked in. This chain joins TRBV13 and TRBJ2-7; maybe TRBD2 (5 bases). The source material was naive CD8+ T cells from blood, with Jurkat cell RNA spiked in. The sample's subset: FACS-sorted CD8+CD4-CCR7+CD45RA+ naive T cells. The CDR3 spells CASSPSPGIHEQYF. CDR3 coding DNA: TGTGCCAGCAGCCCTTCCCCGGGGATCCACGAGCAGTACTTC.